Each of the 11 T cell receptor beta chains below was sequenced from the same sample in a study of response to subunit inactivated influenza vaccine. In TCRdb, the RT-PCR reads were re-called with MiXCR into one record per CDR3 protein. Of about 500,000 distinct CDR3 sequences detected, around 13% appear once; the ten largest clones hold around 13%. Source: PBMCs from blood, taken more than 35 days after vaccination. The receptors were sampled from a man aged 50-60 years who received an inactivated influenza vaccine.

In its sample, this clonotype was seen a few times. The V call is TRBV7-7, the J call TRBJ2-2, with 11 nucleotides matching TRBD2. Germline-derived CDR1 and CDR2 are SSHAT and FNYEAQ (reference sequence). The V gene end was trimmed by 6 bases and the J gene end by 2 bases; junction bases not matched to a gene: 5. The CDR3 is 16 amino acids. In DNA, the CDR3 is TGTGCCAGCAGTCGAACTAGCGGGGGAAACACCGGGGAGCTGTTTTTT. It specifies CASSRTSGGNTGELFF.

This clonotype was detected only a few times. The chain joins TRBV5-1 to TRBJ2-5, with D perhaps given as TRBD1 or TRBD2 (5 bases each). V was shortened by 0 bases and J by 4 bases, with 16 bases between the two germline ends. This CDR3 contains 16 residues. Germline V gene data show CDR1 as SGHRS and CDR2 as YFSETQ. As DNA, the CDR3 is TGCGCCAGCAGCTTGGACGTGGGACGGGCGGGAGAGACCCAGTACTTC. Protein sequence: CASSLDVGRAGETQYF.

This clonotype was counted many times. The chain has TRBV10-3 and TRBJ2-1; a weak D match, TRBD1 (5 bases). From germline, CDR1 is ENHRY and CDR2 SYGVKD. The V gene lost 4 bases and the J gene lost 2 bases, with 15 bases spanning the gap. This CDR3 comprises 16 residues. CDR3 loop: CAISVQAGPTYNEQFF. The DNA for the CDR3 is TGTGCCATCAGTGTTCAGGCAGGGCCGACCTACAATGAGCAGTTCTTC.

This clonotype was observed a handful of times. The chain uses TRBV5-5 and TRBJ1-4; D is ambiguous. The length of the CDR3 is 15 residues. Germline CDR1 and CDR2: SGHKS and YYEKEE (reference sequence). Trimming cost V 1 base and J 2 bases, with 9 bases left between them. CDR3 DNA: TGTGCCAGCAGCTTGTCGAGTGGCACTAATGAAAAACTGTTTTTT. It yields the protein CASSLSSGTNEKLFF.

In this sample, this clonotype turned up many times. This chain joins TRBV20-1 and TRBJ2-4, with 9 bases fitting TRBD1. CDR1 is DFQATT and CDR2 is SNEGSKA in the germline V gene (reference sequence). J was trimmed by 8 bases and V by 5 bases; bases with no gene match: 10. The CDR3 has 14 amino acids. Here the CDR3 DNA reads TGCAGTGCTTCGCCCGGGACAGGGAGGGACATTCAGTACTTC. This sequence encodes CSASPGTGRDIQYF.

The V call is TRBV6-2 or TRBV6-3, the J call TRBJ1-1, with a tentative D call TRBD1 (6 bases). The ends were cut back, 10 bases at V and 0 bases at J, with 9 bases in the middle. The length of the CDR3 is 12 residues. The V gene's germline CDR1 is MNHEY and CDR2 SVGEGT. Here the CDR3 DNA reads TGTGCCATAGGACAGATGAACACTGAAGCTTTCTTT. This translates into CAIGQMNTEAFF.

A few counts support this clonotype. This chain joins TRBV20-1 and TRBJ2-2, with 8 positions matching TRBD2. CDR1 is DFQATT, CDR2 SNEGSKA, per germline (reference sequence). Germline trimming cut 2 bases from V and 2 bases from J; bases unmatched to any gene: 10. The CDR3 sequence is 17 residues long. The CDR3, as DNA: TGCAGTGCTAGACAATTCACTAGCGGAGCAAACACCGGGGAGCTGTTTTTT. Its translation is CSARQFTSGANTGELFF.

J is TRBJ2-3 and V is TRBV7-6, with D perhaps being TRBD1 or TRBD2 (5 bases each). The CDR3 is 16 residues long. Germline lookup yields CDR1 SGHVS and CDR2 FNYEAQ. V was pared by 1 base and J by 8 bases, with 19 bases between. CDR3 nucleotide sequence: TGTGCCAGCAGCTTAGACCCCGGGACCCCATATCGTACGCAGTATTTT. Protein: CASSLDPGTPYRTQYF.

The chain recombines TRBV20-1 with TRBJ2-4, with TRBD2 matching 12 bases. Trimming removed 7 bases from V and 0 bases from J; junction bases left unmatched: 13. The CDR3 consists of 18 residues. The germline gives CDR1 DFQATT, CDR2 SNEGSKA (reference sequence). The CDR3 spells CSVRSSGGAGLAKNIQYF. The CDR3 DNA follows: TGCAGTGTTCGCTCTAGCGGGGGGGCCGGGCTAGCCAAAAACATTCAGTACTTC.

This clonotype was counted between two and nine times. The chain has TRBV12-3 or TRBV12-4 and TRBJ1-5, with a weak D call TRBD1 (5 bases). The ends were cut back, 4 bases at V and 1 base at J, with 11 bases in the middle. The CDR3 is made up of 15 amino acids. The CDR3 region has the DNA TGTGCCAGCAGTTCACACAGGCAGAGCAATCAGCCCCAGCATTTT. Translation: CASSSHRQSNQPQHF.

This clonotype was detected ten times or more. The chain carries TRBV5-1 and TRBJ1-3; D not certain. Germline V gene sequence: CDR1 SGHRS, CDR2 YFSETQ. V was clipped by 2 bases and J by 4 bases, with 13 bases between them. This CDR3 contains 15 residues. The CDR3 protein is CASSLHAEKGNTIYF. In DNA form, the CDR3 reads TGCGCCAGCAGCTTACACGCGGAGAAGGGAAACACCATATATTTT.